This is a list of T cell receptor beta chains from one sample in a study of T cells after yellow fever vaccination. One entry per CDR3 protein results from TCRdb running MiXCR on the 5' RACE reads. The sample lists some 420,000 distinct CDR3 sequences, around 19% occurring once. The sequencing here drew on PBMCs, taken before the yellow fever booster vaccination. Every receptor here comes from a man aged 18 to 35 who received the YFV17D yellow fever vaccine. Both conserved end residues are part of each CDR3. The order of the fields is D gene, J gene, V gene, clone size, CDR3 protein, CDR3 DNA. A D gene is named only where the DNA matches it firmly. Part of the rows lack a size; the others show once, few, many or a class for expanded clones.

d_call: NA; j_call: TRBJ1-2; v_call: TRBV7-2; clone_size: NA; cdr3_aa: CASSSRSGVDYGYTF; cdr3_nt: TGTGCCAGCAGCTCACGGTCCGGGGTGGACTATGGCTACACCTTC
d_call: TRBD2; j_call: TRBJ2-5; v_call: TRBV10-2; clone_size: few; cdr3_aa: CASSEDMLAGGTGETQYF; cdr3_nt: TGCGCCAGCAGTGAGGATATGCTAGCGGGGGGAACGGGAGAGACCCAGTACTTC
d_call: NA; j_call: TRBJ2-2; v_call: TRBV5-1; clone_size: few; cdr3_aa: CASSLDRFGGTGELFF; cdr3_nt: TGCGCCAGCAGCTTGGACCGCTTTGGGGGCACCGGGGAGCTGTTTTTT
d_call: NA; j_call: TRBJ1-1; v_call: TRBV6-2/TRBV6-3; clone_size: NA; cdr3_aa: CASTSRRMNTEAFF; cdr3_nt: TGTGCCAGCACCAGTCGGCGTATGAACACTGAAGCTTTCTTT
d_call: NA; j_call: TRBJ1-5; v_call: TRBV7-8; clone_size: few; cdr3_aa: CASSFTVGGNQPQHF; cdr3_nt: TGTGCCAGCAGCTTTACGGTCGGGGGCAATCAGCCCCAGCATTTT
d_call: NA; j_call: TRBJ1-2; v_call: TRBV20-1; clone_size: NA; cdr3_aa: CSARTSTAYGYTF; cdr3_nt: TGCAGTGCTAGGACGTCGACGGCGTATGGCTACACCTTC
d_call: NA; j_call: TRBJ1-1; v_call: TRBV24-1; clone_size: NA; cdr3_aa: CATSDLIRDVGENTEAFF; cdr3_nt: TGTGCCACCAGTGATTTGATAAGGGATGTCGGAGAGAACACTGAAGCTTTCTTT
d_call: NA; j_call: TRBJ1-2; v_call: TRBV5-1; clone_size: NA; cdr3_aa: CASSSSGIPDGGYTF; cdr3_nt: TGCGCCAGCAGCTCGTCCGGGATCCCCGATGGGGGCTACACCTTC
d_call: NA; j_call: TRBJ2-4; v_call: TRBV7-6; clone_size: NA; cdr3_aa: CASSLPGLAKNIQYF; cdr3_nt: TGTGCCAGCAGCCTTCCGGGGTTGGCCAAAAACATTCAGTACTTC
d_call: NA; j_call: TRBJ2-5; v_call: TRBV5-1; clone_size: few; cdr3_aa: CASSSPHGPNKETQYF; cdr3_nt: TGCGCCAGCAGCAGCCCTCACGGGCCGAACAAAGAGACCCAGTACTTC
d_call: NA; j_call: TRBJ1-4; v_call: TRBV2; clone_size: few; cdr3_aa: CASRLSGGKLFF; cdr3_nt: TGTGCCAGCAGACTTTCGGGCGGAAAACTGTTTTTT
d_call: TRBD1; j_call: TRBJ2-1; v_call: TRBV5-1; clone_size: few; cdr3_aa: CASSWDRINEQFF; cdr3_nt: TGCGCCAGCAGCTGGGACAGAATCAATGAGCAGTTCTTC
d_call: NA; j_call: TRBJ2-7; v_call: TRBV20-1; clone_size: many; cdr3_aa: CSARETGPEQYF; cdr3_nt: TGCAGTGCTAGGGAAACAGGGCCCGAGCAGTACTTC
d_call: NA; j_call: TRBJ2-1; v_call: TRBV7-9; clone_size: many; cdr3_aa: CASSPQNEQFF; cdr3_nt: TGTGCCAGCAGCCCCCAGAATGAGCAGTTCTTC
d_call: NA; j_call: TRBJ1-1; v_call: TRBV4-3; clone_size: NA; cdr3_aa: CASSQEVASNTEAFF; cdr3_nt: TGCGCCAGCAGCCAAGAGGTGGCATCTAACACTGAAGCTTTCTTT
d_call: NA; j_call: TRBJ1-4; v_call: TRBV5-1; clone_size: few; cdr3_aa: CASSLRGVGEKLFF; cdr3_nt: TGCGCCAGCAGCTTGAGGGGTGTGGGCGAAAAACTGTTTTTT
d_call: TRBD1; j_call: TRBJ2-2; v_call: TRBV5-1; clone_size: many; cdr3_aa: CASSYWTGGDGELFF; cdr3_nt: TGCGCCAGCAGCTACTGGACAGGGGGCGACGGGGAGCTGTTTTTT
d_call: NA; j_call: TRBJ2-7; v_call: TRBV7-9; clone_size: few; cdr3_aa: CASSEFGARGEQYF; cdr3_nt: TGTGCCAGCAGCGAGTTCGGGGCAAGAGGGGAGCAGTACTTC
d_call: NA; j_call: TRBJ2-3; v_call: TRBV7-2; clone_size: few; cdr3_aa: CASSQVPGARTDTQYF; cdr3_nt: TGTGCCAGCAGCCAAGTACCAGGGGCCCGCACAGATACGCAGTATTTT
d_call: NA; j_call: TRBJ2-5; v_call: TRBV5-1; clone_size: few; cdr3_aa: CASSLGTLETQYF; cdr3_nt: TGCGCCAGCAGCCTCGGGACTTTGGAGACCCAGTACTTC
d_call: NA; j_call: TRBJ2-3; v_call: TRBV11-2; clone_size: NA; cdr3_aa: CASSSLPGAGGDTQYF; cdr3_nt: TGTGCCAGCAGCTCCCTTCCGGGGGCTGGGGGAGATACGCAGTATTTT
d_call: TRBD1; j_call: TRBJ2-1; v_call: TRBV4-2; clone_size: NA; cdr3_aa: CASSQTGAASNEQFF; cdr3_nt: TGTGCCAGCAGCCAGACAGGGGCCGCCAGCAATGAGCAGTTCTTC
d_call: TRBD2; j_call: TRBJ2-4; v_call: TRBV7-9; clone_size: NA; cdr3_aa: CASSIRGGRDTDIQYF; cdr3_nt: TGTGCCAGCAGCATTCGGGGGGGCAGGGATACGGACATTCAGTACTTC
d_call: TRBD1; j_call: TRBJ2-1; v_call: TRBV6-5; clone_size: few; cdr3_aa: CASSYSYRGPYNEQFF; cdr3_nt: TGTGCCAGCAGTTACTCGTACAGGGGTCCCTACAATGAGCAGTTCTTC
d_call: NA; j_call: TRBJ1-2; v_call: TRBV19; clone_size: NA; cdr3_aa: CASRRQATYTF; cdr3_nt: TGTGCCAGTAGGAGACAGGCAACTTACACCTTC
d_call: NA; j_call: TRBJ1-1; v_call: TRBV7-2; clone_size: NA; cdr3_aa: CASSLVGGSNTEAFF; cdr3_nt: TGTGCCAGCAGCTTAGTTGGGGGATCGAACACTGAAGCTTTCTTT
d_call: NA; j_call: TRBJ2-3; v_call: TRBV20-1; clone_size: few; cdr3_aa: CSAGGGGTDTQYF; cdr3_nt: TGCAGTGCAGGGGGCGGGGGCACAGATACGCAGTATTTT
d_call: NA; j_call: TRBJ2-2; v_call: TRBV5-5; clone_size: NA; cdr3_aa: CASSLRGYAGELFF; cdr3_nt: TGTGCCAGCAGCTTGAGGGGTTACGCCGGGGAGCTGTTTTTT
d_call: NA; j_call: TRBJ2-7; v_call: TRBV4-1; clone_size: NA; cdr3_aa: CASSHYTGTYEQYF; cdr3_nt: TGCGCCAGCAGCCACTATACAGGGACCTACGAGCAGTACTTC
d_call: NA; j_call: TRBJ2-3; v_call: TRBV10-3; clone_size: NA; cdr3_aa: CAISTAGYPSTDTQYF; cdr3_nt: TGTGCCATCAGTACCGCGGGGTACCCTAGCACAGATACGCAGTATTTT
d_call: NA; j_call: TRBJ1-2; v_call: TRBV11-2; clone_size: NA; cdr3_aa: CASSPGTGSVNYGYTF; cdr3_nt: TGTGCCAGCAGCCCAGGTACAGGGTCCGTTAACTATGGCTACACCTTC
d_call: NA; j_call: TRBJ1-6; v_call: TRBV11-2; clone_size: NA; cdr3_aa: CASSLDGGSYNSPLHF; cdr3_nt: TGTGCCAGCAGCCTGGACGGGGGCTCCTATAATTCACCCCTCCACTTT